Listed below are T cell receptor beta chains from one sample, sequenced in a study of identical twins. Using its own MiXCR run on the 5' RACE reads, TCRdb lists one record per CDR3 protein. Of 250,000 to 350,000 distinct CDR3 sequences listed, roughly 10% were seen once; the top ten hold 6% to 8.5%. This sample also belongs to another study, concerning yellow fever vaccine responses in identical twins.

Sequencing used CD8+ T cells sorted from blood. The receptors here all came from a woman between 18 and 29 years old in good health. Both conserved end residues are part of each CDR3. The order of the fields is V gene, clone size, J gene, D gene, CDR3 length, CDR3 protein, CDR3 DNA. A D gene is named only where the DNA matches it firmly. Rows may omit the clone size; those that give it use once, few, many or a size class.

>TRBV29-1|few|TRBJ2-3|NA|12
CSADMGADTQYF
TGCAGCGCCGACATGGGGGCAGATACGCAGTATTTT
>TRBV12-3/TRBV12-4|many|TRBJ1-6|NA|16
CASSPPRDGGNSPLHF
TGTGCCAGCAGTCCCCCCCGGGACGGGGGTAATTCACCCCTCCACTTT
>TRBV14|many|TRBJ2-1|TRBD1|18
CASSQDILVLGQGNSEFF
TGTGCCAGCAGCCAAGATATCTTAGTTCTGGGACAGGGTAATTCGGAGTTCTTC
>TRBV6-1|few|TRBJ2-7|TRBD1|15
CASSEDETGGYEQYF
TGTGCCAGCAGTGAAGATGAGACAGGGGGCTACGAGCAGTACTTC
>TRBV28|few|TRBJ2-7|TRBD1|14
CASRVQGAPYEQYF
TGTGCCAGCAGGGTCCAGGGGGCACCATACGAGCAGTACTTC
>TRBV20-1|many|TRBJ2-1|NA|13
CSAAGDDYNEQFF
TGCAGTGCGGCCGGAGACGACTACAATGAGCAGTTCTTC
>TRBV12-3/TRBV12-4|NA|TRBJ2-5|NA|12
CASSPGLKTQYF
TGTGCCAGCAGTCCAGGGTTAAAGACCCAGTACTTC
>TRBV12-3/TRBV12-4|many|TRBJ1-4|NA|15
CASSSLQDPREKLFF
TGTGCCAGCAGTTCTCTACAGGATCCTAGGGAAAAACTGTTTTTT
>TRBV15|few|TRBJ2-2|NA|12
CATSRGSGELFF
TGTGCCACCAGCAGAGGCAGCGGGGAGCTGTTTTTT
>TRBV7-6|NA|TRBJ2-5|TRBD1|14
CASSLRQGAETQYF
TGTGCCAGCAGCCTGAGACAGGGTGCGGAGACCCAGTACTTC
>TRBV28|few|TRBJ2-5|NA|13
CASSPRVEETQYF
TGTGCCAGCAGTCCCAGGGTTGAAGAGACCCAGTACTTC
>TRBV29-1|few|TRBJ1-2|NA|14
CSATGGLPPYGYTF
TGCAGCGCGACCGGGGGGCTTCCTCCCTATGGCTACACCTTC
>TRBV6-1|NA|TRBJ1-2|TRBD1|16
CASNPIAGGALHGYTF
TGTGCCAGCAATCCGATCGCAGGGGGCGCGTTACACGGCTACACCTTC
>TRBV6-1|many|TRBJ1-4|TRBD1|14
CASSEDRVDEKLFF
TGTGCCAGCAGTGAGGACAGGGTGGATGAAAAACTGTTTTTT
>TRBV6-2/TRBV6-3|few|TRBJ2-1|TRBD2|15
CASTLLASSYNEQFF
TGTGCCAGCACATTACTAGCGTCCTCCTACAATGAGCAGTTCTTC
>TRBV11-2|NA|TRBJ2-5|TRBD2|16
CASSFGGGERGETQYF
TGTGCCAGCAGCTTCGGTGGGGGGGAGCGTGGTGAGACCCAGTACTTC
>TRBV27|NA|TRBJ2-3|NA|14
CASSSERRADTQYF
TGTGCCAGCAGTTCTGAACGTCGGGCAGATACGCAGTATTTT
>TRBV27|few|TRBJ2-7|NA|13
CASSLGESYEQYF
TGTGCCAGCAGTTTGGGAGAATCCTACGAGCAGTACTTC
>TRBV27|few|TRBJ2-3|TRBD2|17
CASSFSPLGLAGDTQYF
TGTGCCAGCAGTTTTTCTCCCCTAGGACTAGCGGGAGATACGCAGTATTTT
>TRBV5-6|few|TRBJ2-5|TRBD1|12
CASSLGTGTQYF
TGTGCCAGCAGCTTGGGGACAGGAACCCAGTACTTC
>TRBV20-1|NA|TRBJ2-7|TRBD2|14
CSARVREAAYEQYF
TGCAGTGCTAGGGTACGGGAGGCCGCCTACGAGCAGTACTTC
>TRBV7-9|many|TRBJ2-1|NA|16
CASSFGLIAEGNEQFF
TGTGCCAGCAGCTTTGGGCTAATAGCGGAGGGGAATGAGCAGTTCTTC
>TRBV24-1|NA|TRBJ2-1|TRBD1|14
CATSERQGVDEQFF
TGTGCCACCAGTGAAAGACAGGGTGTGGATGAGCAGTTCTTC
>TRBV11-1|NA|TRBJ2-5|TRBD1|18
CASSSDPGQLPPQETQYF
TGTGCCAGCAGCTCCGACCCGGGACAGTTACCCCCCCAAGAGACCCAGTACTTC
>TRBV29-1|few|TRBJ2-7|TRBD1|12
CSVWTGEYEQYF
TGCAGCGTCTGGACAGGGGAGTACGAGCAGTACTTC
>TRBV12-3/TRBV12-4|few|TRBJ2-1|TRBD1|14
CASTQGVGADEQFF
TGTGCCAGCACTCAGGGGGTAGGCGCGGATGAGCAGTTCTTC
>TRBV7-2|many|TRBJ2-7|NA|14
CASILSSGGNEQYF
TGTGCCAGCATACTTTCATCGGGCGGTAACGAGCAGTACTTC
>TRBV7-2|many|TRBJ2-7|NA|15
CASSLSSRTLYEQYF
TGTGCCAGCAGCTTATCTTCTAGGACACTCTACGAGCAGTACTTC
>TRBV28|NA|TRBJ2-1|TRBD2|15
CASETSGTPYNEQFF
TGTGCCAGCGAGACTAGCGGGACCCCCTACAATGAGCAGTTCTTC
>TRBV7-3|few|TRBJ1-4|NA|15
CASSLKKGFREKLFF
TGTGCCAGCAGCTTAAAAAAGGGATTTAGGGAAAAACTGTTTTTT
>TRBV29-1|NA|TRBJ2-1|NA|15
CSVEAGTSSYNEQFF
TGCAGCGTTGAAGCAGGAACGAGCTCCTACAATGAGCAGTTCTTC
>TRBV13|NA|TRBJ2-7|NA|15
CASSSNRESSYEQYF
TGTGCCAGCAGCTCAAACAGGGAGAGCTCCTACGAGCAGTACTTC
>TRBV9|NA|TRBJ1-2|NA|12
CASSDRVWGYTF
TGTGCCAGCAGCGACAGGGTCTGGGGCTACACCTTC
>TRBV7-9|few|TRBJ2-3|TRBD2|16
CASSPPSLAGEDTQYF
TGTGCCAGCAGCCCCCCTTCACTAGCGGGAGAAGATACGCAGTATTTT
>TRBV7-9|few|TRBJ1-2|TRBD1|15
CASSLGSGGNYGYTF
TGTGCCAGCAGCTTAGGTTCAGGGGGCAACTATGGCTACACCTTC
>TRBV15|few|TRBJ2-5|NA|11
CATGDQETQYF
TGTGCCACCGGGGACCAAGAGACCCAGTACTTC
>TRBV9|many|TRBJ2-7|NA|14
CASSVEGSSYEQYF
TGTGCCAGCAGCGTAGAAGGCAGCTCCTACGAGCAGTACTTC